Listed below are T cell receptor beta chains from one sample, sequenced in a study of Ad26.COV2.S vaccination and SARS-CoV-2 variants. Sequencing was performed with immunoSEQ multiplex PCR; in TCRdb, only in-frame clones are kept and a portion is missing. Among approximately 300,000 clones, more than 70% were seen once, and the ten largest hold less than 2%. This sample comprised peripheral blood, obtained in a trial of Ad26.COV2.S vaccine versus placebo. These TCRs come from a person between 18 and 65 years old who received the Ad26.COV2.S COVID-19 vaccine or a placebo. Each CDR3 is given with its conserved first and last residue. The order of the fields is V gene, J gene, D gene, CDR3 DNA, CDR3 protein. A D gene is named only where the DNA matches it firmly.

>TRBV4-3|TRBJ2-3|NA
TGCGCCAGCAGCCGCAGGGGAACAGATACGCAGTATTTT
CASSRRGTDTQYF
>TRBV5-4|TRBJ1-1|NA
TGTGCCAGCGGTAGACAGGACACTGAAGCTTTCTTT
CASGRQDTEAFF
>TRBV25-1|TRBJ2-2|TRBD1
TGTGCCAGCAGTGATTACAGGGGGCACACCGGGGAGCTGTTTTTT
CASSDYRGHTGELFF
>TRBV5-4|TRBJ2-1|NA
TGTGCCAGCAGCCCACCGGACCGGATCCCCTACAATGAGCAGTTCTTC
CASSPPDRIPYNEQFF
>TRBV3-1/TRBV3-2|TRBJ1-1|NA
TGTGCCAGCAGCCAAGGAGGTATGAACACTGAAGCTTTCTTT
CASSQGGMNTEAFF
>TRBV9|TRBJ2-5|TRBD2
TGTGCCAGCAGCGTATATGGACTAGCGGGGCAAGAGACCCAGTACTTC
CASSVYGLAGQETQYF
>TRBV6-5|TRBJ1-2|NA
TGTGCCAGCCCACCTGAGCAGGGATCAATCTATGGCTACACCTTC
CASPPEQGSIYGYTF
>TRBV11-2|TRBJ2-3|NA
TGTGCCAGCACCCTGACTCCTGGGACCGCGGATACGCAGTATTTT
CASTLTPGTADTQYF
>TRBV5-4|TRBJ2-5|NA
TGTGCCAGCAGCCTCGCCGCCTCCGGGGAGCAAGAGACCCAGTACTTC
CASSLAASGEQETQYF
>TRBV18|TRBJ1-1|TRBD1
TGTGCCAGCTCACCACCGGGCAGGGGGCCGTCGACCCGGGCTGAAGCTTTCTTT
CASSPPGRGPSTRAEAFF
>TRBV7-2|TRBJ2-1|NA
TGTGCCAGCAGCTTAGACGCGTCGGGTTGGCAGTTCTTC
CASSLDASGWQFF
>TRBV3-1/TRBV3-2|TRBJ2-1|NA
TGTGCCAGCAGCCAAGAGGTACAGATCTACAATGAGCAGTTCTTC
CASSQEVQIYNEQFF